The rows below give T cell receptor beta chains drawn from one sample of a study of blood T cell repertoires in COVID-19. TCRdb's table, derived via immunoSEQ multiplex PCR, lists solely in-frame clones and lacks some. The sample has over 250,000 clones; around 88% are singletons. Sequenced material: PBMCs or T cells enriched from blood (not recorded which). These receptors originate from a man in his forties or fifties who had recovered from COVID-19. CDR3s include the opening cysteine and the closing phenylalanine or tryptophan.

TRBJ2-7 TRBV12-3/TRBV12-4 CASSFSRVNEQYF
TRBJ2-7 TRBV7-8 CASSLGSGIEQYF
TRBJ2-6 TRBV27 CASNPRGSGANVLTF
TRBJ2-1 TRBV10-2 CASSRARLASYNEQFF
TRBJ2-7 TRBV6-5 CASRAGTSVYEQYF
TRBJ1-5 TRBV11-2 CASSLVRHDRGQPQHF
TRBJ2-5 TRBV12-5 CASGMGQDQETQYF
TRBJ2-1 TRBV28 CASSLVGAEFF
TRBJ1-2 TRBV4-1 CASSQDGGARGGYTF
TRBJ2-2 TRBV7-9 CASSWDLLRDSYTGELFF
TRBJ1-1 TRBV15 CATSKGSDREAFF
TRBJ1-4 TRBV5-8 CASSSPRGVNEKLFF
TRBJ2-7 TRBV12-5 CASGLVHGGIYEQYF
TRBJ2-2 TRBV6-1 CASSAGTGGIKLAGELFF
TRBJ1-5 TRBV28 CASSLTGRGTSNQPQHF
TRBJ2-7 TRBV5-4 CASSLTDSYEQYF
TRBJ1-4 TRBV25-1 CASSGAEDLEGKLFF
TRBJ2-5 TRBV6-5 CASRAGGPLETQYF
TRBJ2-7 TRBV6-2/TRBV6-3 CASSPSGTTSYEQYF
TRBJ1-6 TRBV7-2 CASSLQGQGGSPLHF
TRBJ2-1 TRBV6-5 CTSHRDYNEQFF